The T cell receptor (beta chain) described here comes from a study of blood T cell repertoires in COVID-19. Turning to the study itself: Acute-phase and convalescent COVID-19 samples originated in the United States, Italy and Spain.

Germline V gives CDR1 WNHNN, CDR2 SYGVQD (reference sequence). The CDR3 length is 15 residues. V was pared by 10 bases and J by 0 bases, with 9 bases of the junction left unmatched. Assignments of participants to cohorts depended upon their own reported clinical history. Authors' processing steps: Reference gene primer amplification gave estimated nucleated cell counts. TCRdb's table, derived via immunoSEQ multiplex PCR, lists solely in-frame clones and lacks some. The V and J calls and clone size come from that table; D and trimming were worked out from the DNA. In the table there are 150,000 to 200,000 clones, approximately 73% of which are singletons.

The sequence was collected from a woman between 50 and 59 years old with acute COVID-19. Source material: PBMCs or T cells enriched from blood (not recorded which). V gene TRBV10-1 combines with J gene TRBJ2-1; 7 nucleotides line up with TRBD2. CDR3: CATKRDWSSYNEQFF. In DNA, the CDR3 is TGCGCCACGAAGCGGGACTGGAGCTCCTACAATGAGCAGTTCTTC.